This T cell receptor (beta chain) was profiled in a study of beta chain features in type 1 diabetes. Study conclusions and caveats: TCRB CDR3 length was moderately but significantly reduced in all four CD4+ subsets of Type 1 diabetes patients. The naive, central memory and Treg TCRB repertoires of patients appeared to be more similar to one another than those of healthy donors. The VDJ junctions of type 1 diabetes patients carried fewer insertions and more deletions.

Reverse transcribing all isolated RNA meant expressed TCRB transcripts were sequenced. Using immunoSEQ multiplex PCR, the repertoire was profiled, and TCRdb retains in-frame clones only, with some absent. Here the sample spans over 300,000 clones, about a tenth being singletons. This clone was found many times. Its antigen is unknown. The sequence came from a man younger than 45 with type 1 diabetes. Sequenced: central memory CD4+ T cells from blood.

The CDR3 here is CASTPHGGSPQYF. CDR3 bases: TGTGCCAGCACCCCCCACGGGGGTTCACCCCAGTACTTC. This chain links TRBV6-6 with TRBJ2-5; a weak D match, TRBD2 (6 bases). Trimming removed 7 bases at V and 9 bases at J, with 18 bases between. CDR1 is MNHNY and CDR2 is SVGAGI in the germline V gene (reference sequence). The CDR3 extends over 13 amino acids.